The TCR beta chain described here comes from a study of blood T cell repertoires in COVID-19. Overall study context: COVID-19 samples from acute and convalescent phases originated in the United States, Italy and Spain. Sources were T cells, B-cell-depleted T cells, or PBMCs; the material itself was cDNA or gDNA.

TCRdb's table, derived via immunoSEQ multiplex PCR, lists solely in-frame clones and lacks some. This table has fewer than 90,000 clones, more than 90% appearing once. Unmatched junction bases numbered 10, after V lost 3 bases and J lost 6 bases. This CDR3 has 15 residues. In germline, CDR1 is MNHEY, CDR2 SMNVEV (reference sequence). The rearrangement joins TRBV27 to TRBJ2-7; 8 bases fit TRBD2. The sample comprised peripheral blood. The clonotype comes from a human donor with active COVID-19. The donor label of this sample is uncertain. DNA of the CDR3: TGTGCCAGCAGTTTTCAGGAAGCGGGAGTTGGCGAGCAGTACTTC. Translating it yields CASSFQEAGVGEQYF.